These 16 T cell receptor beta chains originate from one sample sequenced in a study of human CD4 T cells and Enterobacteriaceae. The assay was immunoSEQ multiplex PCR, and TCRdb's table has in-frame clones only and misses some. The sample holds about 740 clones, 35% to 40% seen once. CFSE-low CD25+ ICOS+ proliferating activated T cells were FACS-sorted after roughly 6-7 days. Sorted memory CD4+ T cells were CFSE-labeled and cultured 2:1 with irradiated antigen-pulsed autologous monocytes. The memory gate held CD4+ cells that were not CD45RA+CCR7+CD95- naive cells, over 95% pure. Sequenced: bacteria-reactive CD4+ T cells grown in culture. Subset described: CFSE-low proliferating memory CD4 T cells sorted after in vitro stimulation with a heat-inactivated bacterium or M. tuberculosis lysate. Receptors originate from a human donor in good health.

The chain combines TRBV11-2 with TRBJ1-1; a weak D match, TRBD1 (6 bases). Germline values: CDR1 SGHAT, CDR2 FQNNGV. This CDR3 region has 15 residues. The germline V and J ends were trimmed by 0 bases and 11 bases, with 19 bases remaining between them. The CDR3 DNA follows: TGTGCCAGCAGCTTAGATGGACAGACCACATCGAGGGCTTTCTTT. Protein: CASSLDGQTTSRAFF. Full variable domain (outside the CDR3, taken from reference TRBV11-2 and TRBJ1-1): EAGVAQSPRYKIIEKRQSVAFWCNPISGHATLYWYQQILGQGPKLLIQFQNNGVVDDSQLPKDRFSAERLKGVDSTLKIQPAKLEDSAVYLCASSLDGQTTSRAFFGQGTRLTVV.

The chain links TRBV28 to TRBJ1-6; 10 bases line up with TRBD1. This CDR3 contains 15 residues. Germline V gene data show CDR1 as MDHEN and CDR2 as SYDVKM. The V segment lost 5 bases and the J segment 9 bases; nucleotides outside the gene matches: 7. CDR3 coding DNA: TGTGCCAGCAGTGCCGCGACAGGGGGCGGTTCACCCCTCCACTTT. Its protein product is CASSAATGGGSPLHF.

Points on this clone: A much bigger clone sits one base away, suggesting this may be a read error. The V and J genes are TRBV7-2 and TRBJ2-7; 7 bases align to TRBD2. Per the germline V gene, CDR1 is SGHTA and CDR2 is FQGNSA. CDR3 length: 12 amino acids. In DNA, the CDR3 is TGCGCCAGCAGCATCCGACTAGCCGAGCAGTACTTC. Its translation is CASSIRLAEQYF.

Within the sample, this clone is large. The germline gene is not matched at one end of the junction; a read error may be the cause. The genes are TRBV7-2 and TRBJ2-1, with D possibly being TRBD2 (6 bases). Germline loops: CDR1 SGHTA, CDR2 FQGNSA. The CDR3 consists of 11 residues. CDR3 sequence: CASSSLGEALF. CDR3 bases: TGTGCCAGCAGCTCCCTTGGGGAGGCTCTCTTC.

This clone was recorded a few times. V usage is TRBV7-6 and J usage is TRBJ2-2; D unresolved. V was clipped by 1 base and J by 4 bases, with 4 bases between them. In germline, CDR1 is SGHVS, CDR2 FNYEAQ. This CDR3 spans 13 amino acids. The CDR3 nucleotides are TGTGCCAGCAGCTTAGGGCCCACCGGGGAGCTGTTTTTT. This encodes CASSLGPTGELFF.

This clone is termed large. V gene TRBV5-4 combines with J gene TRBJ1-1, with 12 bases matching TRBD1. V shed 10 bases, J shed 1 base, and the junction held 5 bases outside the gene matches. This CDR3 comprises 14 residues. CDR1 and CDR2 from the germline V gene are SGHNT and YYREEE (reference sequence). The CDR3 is CAGRGQGANTEAFF. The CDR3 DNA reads TGTGCCGGGCGGGGACAGGGGGCGAACACTGAAGCTTTCTTT. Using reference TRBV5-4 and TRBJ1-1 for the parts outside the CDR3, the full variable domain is ETGVTQSPTHLIKTRGQQVTLRCSSQSGHNTVSWYQQALGQGPQFIFQYYREEENGRGNFPPRFSGLQFPNYSSELNVNALELDDSALYLCAGRGQGANTEAFFGQGTRLTVV.

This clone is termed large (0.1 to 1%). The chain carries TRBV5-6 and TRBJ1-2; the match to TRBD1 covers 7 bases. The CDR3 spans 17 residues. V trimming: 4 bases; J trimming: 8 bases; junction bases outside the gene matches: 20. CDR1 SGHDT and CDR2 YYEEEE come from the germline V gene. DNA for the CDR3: TGTGCCAGCAGCCTTGTCGGACAGGAAGGGGGTGTGGAAGGCTACACCTTC. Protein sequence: CASSLVGQEGGVEGYTF.

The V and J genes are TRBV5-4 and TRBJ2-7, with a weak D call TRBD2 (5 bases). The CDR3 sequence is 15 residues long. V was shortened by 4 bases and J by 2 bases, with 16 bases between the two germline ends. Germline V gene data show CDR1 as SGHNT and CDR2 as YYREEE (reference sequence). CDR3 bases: TGTGCCAGCAGCCAAGATCAGAGCGGCGCCTACGAGCAGTACTTC. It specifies CASSQDQSGAYEQYF.

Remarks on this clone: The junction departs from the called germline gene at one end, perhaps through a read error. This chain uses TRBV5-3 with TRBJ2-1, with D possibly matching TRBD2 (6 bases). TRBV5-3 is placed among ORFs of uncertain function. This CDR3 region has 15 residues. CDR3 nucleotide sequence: TGTGCCAGCAGCTTGGGGGGAAGTAGAAGCAATGAGCAGTTCTTC. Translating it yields CASSLGGSRSNEQFF.

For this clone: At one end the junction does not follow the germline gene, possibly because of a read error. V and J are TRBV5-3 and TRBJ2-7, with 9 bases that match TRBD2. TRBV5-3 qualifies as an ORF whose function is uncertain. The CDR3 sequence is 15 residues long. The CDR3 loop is CASSSSSGTSYEQYF. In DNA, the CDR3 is TGTGCCAGCAGCTCCTCTAGCGGGACCTCCTACGAGCAGTACTTC.

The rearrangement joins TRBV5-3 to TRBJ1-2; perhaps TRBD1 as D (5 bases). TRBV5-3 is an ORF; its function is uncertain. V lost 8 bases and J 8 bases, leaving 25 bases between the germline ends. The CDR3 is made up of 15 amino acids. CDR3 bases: TGTGCCAGCAGCCCGGGGGACTCCATAAGATACGGCTACACCTTC. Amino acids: CASSPGDSIRYGYTF.

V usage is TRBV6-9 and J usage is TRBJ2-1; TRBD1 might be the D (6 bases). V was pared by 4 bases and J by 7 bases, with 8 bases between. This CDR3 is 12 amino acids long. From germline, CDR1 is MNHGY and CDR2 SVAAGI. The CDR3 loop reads CASSSDRNEQFF. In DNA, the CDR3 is TGTGCCAGCAGTTCGGACAGAAATGAGCAGTTCTTC.

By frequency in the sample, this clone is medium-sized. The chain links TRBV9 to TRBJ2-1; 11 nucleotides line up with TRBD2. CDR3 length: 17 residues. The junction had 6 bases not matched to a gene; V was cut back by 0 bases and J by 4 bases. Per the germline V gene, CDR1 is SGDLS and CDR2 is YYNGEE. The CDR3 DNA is TGTGCCAGCAGCGTAGACCCGACTAGCGGGATTTACAATGAGCAGTTCTTC. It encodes CASSVDPTSGIYNEQFF.

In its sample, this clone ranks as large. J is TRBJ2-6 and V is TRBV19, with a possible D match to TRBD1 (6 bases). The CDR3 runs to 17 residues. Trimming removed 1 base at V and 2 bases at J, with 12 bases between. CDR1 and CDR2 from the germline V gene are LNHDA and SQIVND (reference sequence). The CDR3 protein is CASSIGPPGAGANVLTF. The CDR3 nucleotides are TGTGCCAGTAGTATAGGGCCCCCAGGGGCTGGGGCCAACGTCCTGACTTTC.

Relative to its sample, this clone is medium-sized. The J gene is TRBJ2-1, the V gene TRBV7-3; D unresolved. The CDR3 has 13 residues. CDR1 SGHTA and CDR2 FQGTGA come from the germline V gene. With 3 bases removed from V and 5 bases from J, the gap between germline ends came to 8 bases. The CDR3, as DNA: TGTGCCAGCAGCTTGAGTCAGGACAATGAGCAGTTCTTC. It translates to CASSLSQDNEQFF.

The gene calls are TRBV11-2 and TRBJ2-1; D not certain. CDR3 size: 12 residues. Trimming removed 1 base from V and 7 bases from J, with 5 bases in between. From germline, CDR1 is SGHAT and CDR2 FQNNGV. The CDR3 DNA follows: TGTGCCAGCAGCTTAGCCAGGAATGAGCAGTTCTTC. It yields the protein CASSLARNEQFF.